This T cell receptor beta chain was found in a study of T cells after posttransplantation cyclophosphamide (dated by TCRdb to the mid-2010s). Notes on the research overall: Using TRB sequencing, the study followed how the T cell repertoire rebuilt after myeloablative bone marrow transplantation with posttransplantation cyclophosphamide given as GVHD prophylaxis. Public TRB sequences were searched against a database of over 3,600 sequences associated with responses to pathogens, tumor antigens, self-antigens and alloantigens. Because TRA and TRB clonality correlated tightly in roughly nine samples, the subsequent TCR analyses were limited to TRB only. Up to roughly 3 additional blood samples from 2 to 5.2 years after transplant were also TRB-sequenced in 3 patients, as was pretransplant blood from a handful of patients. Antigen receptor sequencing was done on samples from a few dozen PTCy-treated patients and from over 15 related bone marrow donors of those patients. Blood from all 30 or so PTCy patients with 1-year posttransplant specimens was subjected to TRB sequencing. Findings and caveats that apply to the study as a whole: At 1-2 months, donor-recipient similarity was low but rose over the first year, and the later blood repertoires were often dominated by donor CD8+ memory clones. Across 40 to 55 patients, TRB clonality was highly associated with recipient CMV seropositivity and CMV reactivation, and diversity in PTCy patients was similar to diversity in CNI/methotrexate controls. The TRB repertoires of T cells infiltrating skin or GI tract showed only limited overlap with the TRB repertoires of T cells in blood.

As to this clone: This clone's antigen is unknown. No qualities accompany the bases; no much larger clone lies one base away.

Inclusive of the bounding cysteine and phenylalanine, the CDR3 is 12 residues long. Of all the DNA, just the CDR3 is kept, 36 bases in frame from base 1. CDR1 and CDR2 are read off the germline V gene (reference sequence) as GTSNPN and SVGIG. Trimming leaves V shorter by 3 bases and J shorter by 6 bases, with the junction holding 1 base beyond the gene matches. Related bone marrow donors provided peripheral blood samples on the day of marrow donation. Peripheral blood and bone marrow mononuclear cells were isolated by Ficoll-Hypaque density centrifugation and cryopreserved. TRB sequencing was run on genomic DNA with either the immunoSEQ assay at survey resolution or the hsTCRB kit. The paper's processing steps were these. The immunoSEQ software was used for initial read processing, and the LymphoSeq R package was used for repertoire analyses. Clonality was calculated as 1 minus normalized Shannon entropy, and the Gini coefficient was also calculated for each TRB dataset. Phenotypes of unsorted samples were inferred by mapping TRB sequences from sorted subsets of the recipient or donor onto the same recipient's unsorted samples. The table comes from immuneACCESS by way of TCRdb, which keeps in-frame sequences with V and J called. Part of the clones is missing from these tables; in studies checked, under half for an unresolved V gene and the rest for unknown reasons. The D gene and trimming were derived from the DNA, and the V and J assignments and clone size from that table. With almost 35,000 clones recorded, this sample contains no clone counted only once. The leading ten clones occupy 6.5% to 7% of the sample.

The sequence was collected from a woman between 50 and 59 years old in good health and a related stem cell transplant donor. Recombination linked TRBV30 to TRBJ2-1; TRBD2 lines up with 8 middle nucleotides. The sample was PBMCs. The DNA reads TGTGCCTGGAGGCTAGCGGGCAATGAGCAGTTCTTC. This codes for CAWRLAGNEQFF.